This paragraph covers one T cell receptor (beta chain) sequence. This record belongs to a study of blood T cell repertoires in COVID-19. Study-wide background: T cells, B-cell-depleted T cells, or PBMCs provided the cDNA or gDNA that served as material.

Original processing notes: The authors estimated nucleated cell counts from reference gene primer amplification. Here immunoSEQ multiplex PCR was the method, and the copy in TCRdb shows in-frame clones only, minus some. Clonal size and the V and J genes are those of that table, whereas D and trimming came from the DNA. The table has over 150,000 clones, approximately 91% seen once. Enrollment of patients from Seattle took place during active infection, with longitudinal follow-up. Sequencing was done on a sample of peripheral blood. The TCR was taken from a man between 18 and 29 years old with COVID-19, enrolled during active disease.

The CDR3 DNA is TGTGCCAGCAGCTTAGCACGGGTCACTGAAGCTTTCTTT. Encoded protein: CASSLARVTEAFF. The J gene is TRBJ1-1, the V gene TRBV7-2; no reliable D call. Trimming cost V 0 bases and J 4 bases, with 6 bases left between them. This CDR3 is 13 amino acids long. Germline CDR1 reads SGHTA; CDR2 reads FQGNSA.